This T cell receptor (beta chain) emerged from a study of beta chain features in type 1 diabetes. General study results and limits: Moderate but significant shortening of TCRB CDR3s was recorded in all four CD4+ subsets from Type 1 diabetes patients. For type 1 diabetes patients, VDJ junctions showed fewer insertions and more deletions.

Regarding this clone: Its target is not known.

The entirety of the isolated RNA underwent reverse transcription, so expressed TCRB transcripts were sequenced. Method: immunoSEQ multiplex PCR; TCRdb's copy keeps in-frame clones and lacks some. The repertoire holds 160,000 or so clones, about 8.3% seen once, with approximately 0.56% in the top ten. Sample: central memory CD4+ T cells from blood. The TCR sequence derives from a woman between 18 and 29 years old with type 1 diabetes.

The CDR3 DNA reads TGTGCCAGCAGCCGAAGACGGGAGTACAATGAGCAGTTCTTC. Translating gives CASSRRREYNEQFF. The chain has TRBV7-9 and TRBJ2-1, with TRBD2 as a possible D gene (6 bases). CDR1 and CDR2 (germline): SEHNR, FQNEAQ (reference sequence). V was cut by 5 bases and J by 4 bases, with 12 bases left in between. There are 14 residues in the CDR3.